Below, 30 T cell receptor beta chains from the same sample are listed, as sequenced in a study of blood T cell repertoires in COVID-19. Sequencing used immunoSEQ multiplex PCR; TCRdb keeps in-frame clones, though not all of them. Of about 170,000 clones listed, roughly nine tenths are singletons. Sequenced: PBMCs or T cells enriched from blood (not recorded which). The receptors stem from a human donor with acute COVID-19. The donor label of this sample is uncertain.

The table lists this clone with a count of one. V usage is TRBV19 and J usage is TRBJ1-5, with 10 bases lining up with TRBD1. Germline V gene sequence: CDR1 LNHDA, CDR2 SQIVND (reference sequence). The CDR3 length is 15 residues. V lost 8 bases to trimming and J lost 3 bases; unmatched junction nucleotides: 7. DNA for the CDR3: TGTGCCAGTCAGCCGGGACAGGGGTACAATCAGCCCCAGCATTTT. This sequence encodes CASQPGQGYNQPQHF.

The gene calls are TRBV19 and TRBJ2-5, with D possibly matching TRBD1 (5 bases). V was cut by 3 bases and J by 4 bases, with 15 bases left in between. The CDR3 covers 15 residues. The germline gives CDR1 LNHDA, CDR2 SQIVND (reference sequence). The CDR3 protein is CASSIVPRVGETQYF. The CDR3 DNA reads as TGTGCCAGTAGTATCGTTCCCAGGGTAGGAGAGACCCAGTACTTC.

The chain joins TRBV15 to TRBJ1-1; 8 bases fit TRBD1. The CDR3 sequence is 15 residues long. CDR1 is LNHNV and CDR2 is YYDKDF in the germline V gene (reference sequence). Trimming at V came to 2 bases and at J to 7 bases, leaving 9 bases not matched to a gene. CDR3 loop: CATSRLRGLGFEAFF. In nucleotides, the CDR3 is TGTGCCACCAGCAGACTCAGGGGGCTTGGATTTGAAGCTTTCTTT. The complete variable domain, with remaining parts taken from reference TRBV15 and TRBJ1-1, reads DAMVIQNPRYQVTQFGKPVTLSCSQTLNHNVMYWYQQKSSQAPKLLFHYYDKDFNNEADTPDNFQSRRPNTSFCFLDIRSPGLGDTAMYLCATSRLRGLGFEAFFGQGTRLTVV.

This chain connects TRBV7-6 to TRBJ2-7, with TRBD1 as a possible D gene (5 bases). The ends were cut back, 0 bases at V and 5 bases at J, with 14 bases in the middle. The CDR3 totals 15 residues. The germline V gene has CDR1 SGHVS and CDR2 FNYEAQ. Here the CDR3 reads CASSLAGVPTDEQYF. The CDR3 DNA is TGTGCCAGCAGCTTAGCAGGGGTCCCTACAGACGAGCAGTACTTC.

The J gene is TRBJ1-1, the V gene TRBV7-8; D ambiguous. V was shortened by 4 bases and J by 4 bases, with 13 bases between the two germline ends. The CDR3 covers 14 residues. Germline CDR1 is SGHVS and CDR2 is FQNEAQ. The CDR3 DNA reads TGTGCCAGCAGCTCGGCCCGGGGAGCCACTGAAGCTTTCTTT. Its protein product is CASSSARGATEAFF.

CDR3 in amino acids: CASSLPGLAPEASYEQYF. CDR3 nucleotide sequence: TGTGCCAGCAGCCTACCGGGACTAGCGCCCGAGGCCTCCTACGAGCAGTACTTC. V and J are TRBV5-4 and TRBJ2-7; 10 bases align to TRBD2. The CDR3 runs 18 residues. V shed 4 bases and J 0 bases; nucleotides not matched to a gene: 13. CDR1 is SGHNT and CDR2 is YYREEE in the germline V gene (reference sequence). The variable domain in full, with the rest retrieved from reference TRBV5-4 and TRBJ2-7, is ETGVTQSPTHLIKTRGQQVTLRCSSQSGHNTVSWYQQALGQGPQFIFQYYREEENGRGNFPPRFSGLQFPNYSSELNVNALELDDSALYLCASSLPGLAPEASYEQYFGPGTRLTVT.

V and J are TRBV4-3 and TRBJ2-2, with D perhaps TRBD1 (7 bases). Germline V lookup: CDR1 LGHNA, CDR2 YSLEER. The CDR3 covers 20 residues. Trimming stripped 0 bases from V and 5 bases from J, with 25 bases between. CDR3 residues: CASSQDGVPGGLGGTGELFF. The CDR3 DNA sequence: TGCGCCAGCAGCCAAGATGGTGTGCCAGGGGGGCTTGGAGGTACCGGGGAGCTGTTTTTT.

This clone was seen a few times. The V and J genes are TRBV7-9 and TRBJ1-1; possibly TRBD1 for D (5 bases). The V end was cut by 5 bases, the J end by 7 bases, with 11 bases between. The CDR3 length is 12 residues. The germline gives CDR1 SEHNR, CDR2 FQNEAQ (reference sequence). CDR3 sequence: CASSTRQIEAFF. CDR3 in DNA: TGTGCCAGCAGCACTCGACAGATTGAAGCTTTCTTT.

CDR3 residues: CASSEGRFGQFF. The CDR3 DNA sequence: TGTGCCAGCAGTGAAGGGAGATTCGGGCAGTTCTTC. This chain connects TRBV6-1 to TRBJ2-1, with no clear D. V was clipped by 1 base and J by 12 bases, with 10 bases between them. In germline, CDR1 is MNHNS, CDR2 SASEGT. The CDR3 consists of 12 residues.

V usage is TRBV6-4 and J usage is TRBJ2-3; 14 bases match TRBD2. The V and J ends lost 2 bases and 5 bases, in that order; junction bases with no gene match: 3. The germline V gene has CDR1 MRHNA and CDR2 SNTAGT. The CDR3 covers 16 residues. The CDR3 loop reads CASSDGLAGGLDTQYF. In nucleotides, the CDR3 is TGTGCCAGCAGTGACGGACTAGCGGGGGGCCTAGATACGCAGTATTTT.

CDR3 nucleotide sequence: TGTGCCAGTAGCAGTCCAGGGGGCGCAGACAATGAGCAGTTCTTC. Translating it yields CASSSPGGADNEQFF. The gene calls are TRBV19 and TRBJ2-1; TRBD1 matches 8 bases. The trim removed 6 bases at V and 5 bases at J, leaving 9 bases unmatched. This CDR3 comprises 15 residues. Germline V gene lookup returns CDR1 LNHDA and CDR2 SQIVND (reference sequence).

The chain couples TRBV9 to TRBJ1-5; TRBD1 aligns across 7 bases. This CDR3 contains 15 residues. Germline V gene lookup returns CDR1 SGDLS and CDR2 YYNGEE. Trimming removed 0 bases from V and 4 bases from J; junction bases left unmatched: 4. As DNA, the CDR3 is TGTGCCAGCAGCGTAGACGGCAGGGGGAATCAGCCCCAGCATTTT. Translating it yields CASSVDGRGNQPQHF.

At least ten counts were recorded for this clone. The V and J genes are TRBV7-2 and TRBJ2-1; 7 bases line up with TRBD1. Germline V lookup: CDR1 SGHTA, CDR2 FQGNSA. The CDR3 loop spans 16 amino acids. The trim removed 5 bases at V and 3 bases at J, leaving 10 bases unmatched. CDR3 DNA sequence: TGTGCCAGCAGCACCCGACAGGGTACCGTCTACAATGAGCAGTTCTTC. Protein product: CASSTRQGTVYNEQFF.

This clone was observed a handful of times. The chain employs TRBV4-2 and TRBJ2-7; TRBD1 is a possible D gene (6 bases). Germline V CDR1 and CDR2: LGHNA, YNFKEQ. The V and J ends lost 1 base and 3 bases respectively, with 13 bases between them. The CDR3 loop spans 15 amino acids. The CDR3 spells CASSQGAGVLYEQYF. In DNA form, the CDR3 reads TGTGCCAGCAGCCAAGGGGCAGGGGTCCTCTACGAGCAGTACTTC.

This clone has more than one count but fewer than ten. The V and J genes are TRBV2 and TRBJ2-1, with 8 bases that match TRBD2. The junction had 7 bases not matched to a gene; V was cut back by 4 bases and J by 8 bases. CDR3 length: 14 amino acids. CDR1 is SNHLY and CDR2 is FYNNEI in the germline V gene. The CDR3 reads CASSVVSGAHEQFF. CDR3 nucleotide sequence: TGTGCCAGCAGTGTGGTTAGCGGGGCCCATGAGCAGTTCTTC. The full variable domain, with the rest looked up from reference TRBV2 and TRBJ2-1, is EPEVTQTPSHQVTQMGQEVILRCVPISNHLYFYWYRQILGQKVEFLVSFYNNEISEKSEIFDDQFSVERPDGSNFTLKIRSTKLEDSAMYFCASSVVSGAHEQFFGPGTRLTVL.

The chain links TRBV5-4 to TRBJ2-5, with a weak D call TRBD2 (5 bases). V was pared by 4 bases and J by 5 bases, with 18 bases between. The CDR3 runs to 15 residues. CDR1 SGHNT and CDR2 YYREEE come from the germline V gene (reference sequence). CDR3 protein: CASSPDSPRRETQYF. The CDR3 DNA is TGTGCCAGCAGCCCGGACTCACCCCGGAGGGAGACCCAGTACTTC.

The chain is built from TRBV18 and TRBJ1-3, with D tentatively TRBD1 (6 bases). Deletions cut 2 bases from V and 4 bases from J, with 12 bases between. This CDR3 has 15 residues. Germline loops: CDR1 KGHSH, CDR2 LQKENI. CDR3 DNA: TGTGCCAGCTCACCAAGGGTGGACAGAGGAAACACCATATATTTT. Amino acid sequence: CASSPRVDRGNTIYF.

The chain carries TRBV2 and TRBJ1-1; perhaps TRBD1 as D (6 bases). V lost 6 bases, J lost 1 base, and 12 bases lay in between. Germline V gene sequence: CDR1 SNHLY, CDR2 FYNNEI. This CDR3 has 14 amino acids. The CDR3 loop reads CASSLGHTNTEAFF. The CDR3, as DNA: TGTGCCAGCAGCCTGGGACATACGAACACTGAAGCTTTCTTT. The whole variable domain, remainder taken from reference TRBV2 and TRBJ1-1, is EPEVTQTPSHQVTQMGQEVILRCVPISNHLYFYWYRQILGQKVEFLVSFYNNEISEKSEIFDDQFSVERPDGSNFTLKIRSTKLEDSAMYFCASSLGHTNTEAFFGQGTRLTVV.

This rearrangement joins TRBV14 to TRBJ1-2, with D hard to call. Trimming shortened V by 4 bases and J by 3 bases, and 9 bases separated the two germline ends. Germline loops: CDR1 SGHDN, CDR2 FVKESK. The CDR3 consists of 13 residues. CDR3 in amino acids: CASSRATDYGYTF. DNA of the CDR3: TGTGCCAGCAGCCGAGCAACAGACTATGGCTACACCTTC. The whole variable domain, filled in from reference TRBV14 and TRBJ1-2, reads EAGVTQFPSHSVIEKGQTVTLRCDPISGHDNLYWYRRVMGKEIKFLLHFVKESKQDESGMPNNRFLAERTGGTYSTLKVQPAELEDSGVYFCASSRATDYGYTFGSGTRLTVV.

The chain links TRBV9 to TRBJ2-5; 8 positions agree with TRBD1. Per the germline V gene, CDR1 is SGDLS and CDR2 is YYNGEE. CDR3 length: 16 amino acids. With V trimmed by 0 bases and J by 2 bases, 6 bases remained unmatched. This CDR3 is CASSVAGQAVQETQYF. CDR3 nucleotide sequence: TGTGCCAGCAGCGTAGCGGGACAGGCCGTTCAAGAGACCCAGTACTTC.

The CDR3 bases are TGCGCCAGCAGCCAAGAAGGGGGCGATGGTGAAAAACTGTTTTTT. Protein: CASSQEGGDGEKLFF. The chain links TRBV4-3 to TRBJ1-4, with TRBD1 matching 7 bases. The CDR3 has 15 residues. Trimming took 0 bases from V and 7 from J; bases not matched to a gene: 5. The V gene's germline CDR1 is LGHNA and CDR2 YSLEER.

The chain couples TRBV7-9 to TRBJ1-3, with D possibly matching TRBD1 (6 bases). Germline CDR1 reads SEHNR; CDR2 reads FQNEAQ (reference sequence). There are 18 residues in the CDR3. V dropped 6 bases and J dropped 0 bases, with 21 bases sitting between them. The CDR3 region is CASSRPSRGNSSGNTIYF. The CDR3 DNA reads TGTGCCAGCAGTCGTCCCTCCAGGGGAAACAGCTCTGGAAACACCATATATTTT.

This clone occurred a few times. The chain carries TRBV7-9 and TRBJ1-6; D is uncertain. Trimming cost V 0 bases and J 5 bases, with 14 bases left between them. The length of the CDR3 is 17 residues. Germline CDR1 SEHNR, CDR2 FQNEAQ (reference sequence). As DNA, the CDR3 is TGTGCCAGCAGCTTAGCGACAACGAAGTACGATAATTCACCCCTCCACTTT. It is translated as CASSLATTKYDNSPLHF.

V gene TRBV6-5 combines with J gene TRBJ2-2; 7 positions match TRBD1. This CDR3 has 14 amino acids. The junction had 9 bases not matched to a gene; V was cut back by 5 bases and J by 9 bases. The germline gives CDR1 MNHEY, CDR2 SVGAGI. The DNA for the CDR3 is TGTGCCAGCAGTAGTAGGGGGCTCAGCCGGGAGCTGTTTTTT. Translation gives CASSSRGLSRELFF.

In its sample, this clone was seen once. The chain carries TRBV5-4 and TRBJ2-5, with TRBD1 matching 10 bases. CDR1 and CDR2 from the germline V gene are SGHNT and YYREEE (reference sequence). The CDR3 spans 15 residues. V dropped 4 bases and J dropped 4; count of bases not matched to a gene: 7. The CDR3 reads CASSLAGQGVETQYF. DNA of the CDR3: TGTGCCAGCAGCCTGGCCGGACAGGGGGTAGAGACCCAGTACTTC. The full variable domain, completed using reference TRBV5-4 and TRBJ2-5, is ETGVTQSPTHLIKTRGQQVTLRCSSQSGHNTVSWYQQALGQGPQFIFQYYREEENGRGNFPPRFSGLQFPNYSSELNVNALELDDSALYLCASSLAGQGVETQYFGPGTRLLVL.

The rearrangement links TRBV6-5 to TRBJ2-2; D gene ambiguous. Germline loops: CDR1 MNHEY, CDR2 SVGAGI. The CDR3 runs 15 residues. The V gene lost 0 bases and the J gene lost 0 bases, with 5 bases spanning the gap. The CDR3 sequence: CASSYSGPNTGELFF. The CDR3 coding sequence is TGTGCCAGCAGTTACTCCGGTCCGAACACCGGGGAGCTGTTTTTT.

The chain combines TRBV24-1 with TRBJ1-5; a possible D gene is TRBD1 (6 bases). Trimming took 3 bases from V and 3 from J, leaving 11 bases between them. This CDR3 has 15 amino acids. Germline V gene sequence: CDR1 KGHDR, CDR2 SFDVKD. The DNA for the CDR3 is TGTGCCACCAGTGATAGGGACACGGTCAATCAGCCCCAGCATTTT. It specifies CATSDRDTVNQPQHF.

The V call is TRBV30, the J call TRBJ1-5; D unresolved. The ends were cut back, 3 bases at V and 10 bases at J, with 10 bases in the middle. The CDR3 is made up of 11 amino acids. The germline gives CDR1 GTSNPN, CDR2 SVGIG (reference sequence). Written as DNA, the CDR3 is TGTGCCTGGAGGACAAACGGACCCCAGCATTTT. Translated: CAWRTNGPQHF.

The chain combines TRBV7-2 with TRBJ2-1; 7 bases match TRBD1. This CDR3 is built from 15 residues. Trimming removed 5 bases from V and 0 bases from J; junction bases left unmatched: 4. From germline, CDR1 is SGHTA and CDR2 FQGNSA. The CDR3 loop reads CASSRQGSSYNEQFF. The DNA for the CDR3 is TGTGCCAGCAGCAGACAGGGTAGCTCCTACAATGAGCAGTTCTTC.

This clone was counted once. This chain connects TRBV30 to TRBJ1-4, with TRBD1 matching 7 bases. J lost 7 bases, V lost 5 bases, and 7 bases had no gene match. Germline V CDR1 and CDR2: GTSNPN, SVGIG (reference sequence). The length of the CDR3 is 13 residues. Here the CDR3 reads CAWERGLGEKLFF. CDR3 DNA: TGTGCCTGGGAAAGGGGGCTCGGTGAAAAACTGTTTTTT.